These 22 T cell receptor beta chains came from one sample sequenced in a study of control samples from healthy donors and cancer patients. Clones were read by immunoSEQ multiplex PCR, and TCRdb kept only the in-frame ones, dropping some. This table holds 54,000 or so clones, approximately 95% found once. The sample consisted of blood. Receptors originate from a man younger than 40 in good health.

Only one count was recorded for this clone. This chain joins TRBV2 and TRBJ2-7, with TRBD1 matching 7 bases. The ends lost 6 bases at V and 1 base at J; junction bases unmatched: 9. This CDR3 region has 15 residues. Germline CDR1 is SNHLY and CDR2 is FYNNEI. In DNA form, the CDR3 reads TGTGCCAGCAGCGCCGGGACAGCTACTTCCTACGAGCAGTACTTC. Its translation: CASSAGTATSYEQYF.

The CDR3 bases are TGTGCCAGCAGTTACTCGCGATCTCGGGGAAACACCATATATTTT. It specifies CASSYSRSRGNTIYF. The chain couples TRBV6-6 to TRBJ1-3; D remains unclear. CDR3 size: 15 residues. CDR1 MNHNY and CDR2 SVGAGI come from the germline V gene (reference sequence). V dropped 0 bases and J dropped 4 bases, with 10 bases sitting between them.

The chain links TRBV13 to TRBJ2-2, with unresolved D. This CDR3 comprises 15 residues. V lost 3 bases to trimming and J lost 1 base, with 9 bases between them. In germline, CDR1 is PRHDT, CDR2 FYEKMQ (reference sequence). The CDR3 DNA follows: TGTGCCAGCAGCTTGTTCGGAATGAACACCGGGGAGCTGTTTTTT. It is translated as CASSLFGMNTGELFF.

The genes are TRBV5-4 and TRBJ2-2, with TRBD1 matching over 8 bases. Trimming cost V 2 bases and J 1 base; bases outside gene matches: 1. This CDR3 spans 15 amino acids. The germline gives CDR1 SGHNT, CDR2 YYREEE (reference sequence). The CDR3 here is CASSLGTGNTGELFF. CDR3 bases: TGTGCCAGCAGCTTAGGGACAGGGAACACCGGGGAGCTGTTTTTT. Together with reference TRBV5-4 and TRBJ2-2, the CDR3 gives the full variable domain: ETGVTQSPTHLIKTRGQQVTLRCSSQSGHNTVSWYQQALGQGPQFIFQYYREEENGRGNFPPRFSGLQFPNYSSELNVNALELDDSALYLCASSLGTGNTGELFFGEGSRLTVL.

The chain is built from TRBV2 and TRBJ1-1; a weak D match, TRBD1 (6 bases). The V gene lost 6 bases and the J gene lost 1 base, with 9 bases spanning the gap. The CDR3 is made up of 13 amino acids. Looked up from germline, CDR1 is SNHLY and CDR2 is FYNNEI. The CDR3 bases are TGTGCCAGCAGCTTGACAGGGAACACTGAAGCTTTCTTT. Protein product: CASSLTGNTEAFF.

This chain connects TRBV27 to TRBJ2-1; 7 bases match TRBD1. CDR3 length: 19 residues. Germline loops: CDR1 MNHEY, CDR2 SMNVEV (reference sequence). Unmatched junction bases numbered 12, after V lost 0 bases and J lost 1 base. As DNA, the CDR3 is TGTGCCAGCAGTTTATCGGGGAAAGGGGGCCTCGGGTCCTACAATGAGCAGTTCTTC. As protein: CASSLSGKGGLGSYNEQFF.

This rearrangement joins TRBV21-1 to TRBJ1-2; the table's TRBD1 call for D was not verified on the DNA. TRBV21-1 corresponds to a pseudogene. There are 14 residues in the CDR3. CDR3 DNA sequence: TGTGCCAGCAGCAAAGGCCAGGGGCATGTTGGCTACACCTTC. It is translated as CASSKGQGHVGYTF.

V and J are TRBV21-1 and TRBJ1-2. TRBV21-1 is a pseudogene locus. This CDR3 spans 13 amino acids. In nucleotides, the CDR3 is TGTGCCAGCAGCAAAGCCGAGAGCTATGGCTACACCTTC. Translation: CASSKAESYGYTF.

The chain links TRBV12-3 or TRBV12-4 to TRBJ1-2; 8 nucleotides agree with TRBD1. The CDR3 consists of 13 residues. V dropped 6 bases and J dropped 5; count of bases not matched to a gene: 5. DNA for the CDR3: TGTGCCAGCAGACCCCAGGGGGCATATGGCTACACCTTC. Its translation: CASRPQGAYGYTF.

In DNA form, the CDR3 reads TGCAGCGCACTCGGACAGTTGAACACTGAAGCTTTCTTT. It is translated as CSALGQLNTEAFF. The rearrangement uses TRBV29-1 and TRBJ1-1, with D perhaps TRBD1 (6 bases). The germline CDR1 and CDR2 sequences are SQVTM and ANQGSEA. The germline V and J ends were trimmed by 7 bases and 0 bases, with 12 bases remaining between them. The CDR3 totals 13 residues.

The chain combines TRBV12-5 with TRBJ2-5; 10 bases agree with TRBD2. V lost 0 bases, J lost 5 bases, and 9 bases stayed unmatched. The CDR3 sequence is 17 residues long. The germline CDR1 and CDR2 sequences are LGHNT and FRNRAP. The DNA of the CDR3 is TGTGCTAGTGGTTTGGTACTCAGGACTAGCGGCCGGGAGACCCAGTACTTC. It encodes CASGLVLRTSGRETQYF.

The chain combines TRBV5-1 with TRBJ2-2; 7 nucleotides align to TRBD2. The V and J ends lost 0 bases and 0 bases, in that order; junction bases with no gene match: 2. The CDR3 length is 16 residues. The germline V gene encodes CDR1 SGHRS and CDR2 YFSETQ. CDR3: CASSLALAANTGELFF. The CDR3 coding sequence is TGCGCCAGCAGCTTGGCCCTAGCGGCGAACACCGGGGAGCTGTTTTTT.

The chain combines TRBV7-2 with TRBJ1-4, with D tentatively TRBD1 (5 bases). Trimming pared 1 base from V and 5 bases from J, leaving 11 bases between. In germline, CDR1 is SGHTA, CDR2 FQGNSA. This CDR3 has 15 amino acids. CDR3 in DNA: TGTGCCAGCAGCTTAGGGGGGTTAGGAAATGAAAAACTGTTTTTT. As protein: CASSLGGLGNEKLFF.

This chain links TRBV5-5 with TRBJ1-1; perhaps TRBD1 as D (6 bases). Germline loops: CDR1 SGHKS, CDR2 YYEKEE (reference sequence). V was shortened by 3 bases and J by 1 base, with 7 bases between the two germline ends. The CDR3 is 13 amino acids. In DNA, the CDR3 is TGTGCCAGCAGCTGGACAGCGAACACTGAAGCTTTCTTT. Translating it yields CASSWTANTEAFF.

The chain is built from TRBV12-3 or TRBV12-4 and TRBJ1-2; D remains ambiguous. The CDR3 is made up of 12 amino acids. V gave up 5 bases and J gave up 6 bases, with 10 bases separating them. The CDR3 protein is CASSKTVHGYTF. In DNA, the CDR3 is TGTGCCAGCAGTAAAACGGTGCATGGCTACACCTTC.

This chain connects TRBV5-1 to TRBJ2-1; 12 bases agree with TRBD2. This CDR3 has 15 residues. The V gene's germline CDR1 is SGHRS and CDR2 YFSETQ. The V and J ends lost 5 bases and 9 bases, in that order; junction bases with no gene match: 9. The CDR3 reads CASRPLAGGLGEQFF. The CDR3 nucleotides read TGCGCCAGCAGACCCCTAGCGGGAGGGCTGGGTGAGCAGTTCTTC.

The genes are TRBV30 and TRBJ1-4; a possible D gene is TRBD1 (6 bases). Trimming removed 4 bases at V and 5 bases at J, with 14 bases between. Germline values: CDR1 GTSNPN, CDR2 SVGIG (reference sequence). The length of the CDR3 is 14 residues. CDR3 nucleotides: TGTGCCTGGAAGGCGTGGCAGGGGAATGAAAAACTGTTTTTT. The encoded protein is CAWKAWQGNEKLFF.

The chain couples TRBV2 to TRBJ2-7; D gene ambiguous. Germline lookup yields CDR1 SNHLY and CDR2 FYNNEI. V was shortened by 4 bases and J by 4 bases, with 5 bases between the two germline ends. This CDR3 is 11 amino acids long. The CDR3 bases are TGTGCCAGCAGTGGGAGTTACGAGCAGTACTTC. This gives the protein CASSGSYEQYF.

This clone was recorded only once. This chain uses TRBV5-1 with TRBJ2-7, with D uncertain. Trimming took 0 bases from V and 5 from J, leaving 6 bases between them. CDR3 length: 12 residues. Germline V gene sequence: CDR1 SGHRS, CDR2 YFSETQ. DNA for the CDR3: TGCGCCAGCAGCTTGGGTATCCACGAGCAGTACTTC. Translating gives CASSLGIHEQYF.

V usage is TRBV18 and J usage is TRBJ1-6, with a possible D match to TRBD1 (5 bases). Germline assignment: CDR1 KGHSH and CDR2 LQKENI. The V end was cut by 2 bases, the J end by 11 bases, with 16 bases between. This CDR3 is 15 amino acids long. The CDR3 loop reads CASSPKQAGPPPLHF. The CDR3 DNA reads as TGTGCCAGCTCACCAAAACAAGCAGGGCCACCACCCCTCCACTTT.

The chain employs TRBV10-2 and TRBJ1-5, with D possibly being TRBD1 (6 bases). The CDR3 runs 14 residues. Germline V gene sequence: CDR1 WSHSY, CDR2 SAAADI. Trimming pared 0 bases from V and 9 bases from J, leaving 12 bases between. In DNA, the CDR3 is TGCGCCAGCAGTGAGTCTTCAGGGGTCGGGCCCCAGCATTTT. This encodes CASSESSGVGPQHF.

CDR3 DNA sequence: TGTGCCAGCAGTTTGTCGGCGACCCAGTACTTC. Encoded protein: CASSLSATQYF. This rearrangement joins TRBV12-3 or TRBV12-4 to TRBJ2-5; the D is unclear. This CDR3 has 11 residues. V was trimmed by 3 bases and J by 7 bases, leaving 6 bases between them.